These 19 T cell receptor beta chains were all obtained from the same sample, sequenced in a study of OX40 agonist ivuxolimab in advanced cancers. Profiling relied on immunoSEQ multiplex PCR, and the TCRdb table lists in-frame clones only, not all of them. The table includes about 48,000 clones, around nine tenths detected once. The source was CD4+ or CD8+ T cells sorted from blood, collected in a trial of the OX40 agonist ivuxolimab. The source is an adult with an advanced solid tumor such as melanoma, head and neck, liver or kidney cancer.

J is TRBJ2-7 and V is TRBV2, with a possible D match to TRBD2 (6 bases). The CDR3 has 16 amino acids. The germline CDR1 and CDR2 sequences are SNHLY and FYNNEI. Trimming cost V 10 bases and J 1 base, with 23 bases left between them. The CDR3 DNA sequence: TGTGCCACCTGCCCTACGCTGGGCGGGGATTCCTACGAGCAGTACTTC. As protein: CATCPTLGGDSYEQYF.

This clone turned up a few times. The chain links TRBV5-1 to TRBJ2-1; TRBD1 agrees at 9 bases. CDR3 length: 15 amino acids. Per the germline V gene, CDR1 is SGHRS and CDR2 is YFSETQ. The trim removed 6 bases at V and 4 bases at J, leaving 8 bases unmatched. The CDR3 bases are TGCGCCAGCAACGTGGGACAGGGTCTTTACAATGAGCAGTTCTTC. Amino acid sequence: CASNVGQGLYNEQFF.

CDR3: CASSLFRDYLETQYF. CDR3 DNA: TGCGCCAGCAGCCTATTCCGGGATTACTTGGAGACCCAGTACTTC. This chain connects TRBV4-3 to TRBJ2-5; D is perhaps TRBD2 (5 bases). This CDR3 region has 15 residues. CDR1 LGHNA and CDR2 YSLEER come from the germline V gene. Trimming stripped 4 bases from V and 5 bases from J, with 17 bases between.

The chain uses TRBV9 and TRBJ2-5, with 11 nucleotides matching TRBD2. This CDR3 has 15 amino acids. The V gene end was trimmed by 2 bases and the J gene end by 2 bases; junction bases not matched to a gene: 2. Germline-derived CDR1 and CDR2 are SGDLS and YYNGEE. In DNA form, the CDR3 reads TGTGCCAGCAGCGTTAGCGGGAGGGGACAAGAGACCCAGTACTTC. Amino acids: CASSVSGRGQETQYF.

A few counts support this clone. As DNA, the CDR3 is TGTGCCAGCAGCCACCAGACAGGGAACTATGGCTACACCTTC. Its translation is CASSHQTGNYGYTF. The chain recombines TRBV16 with TRBJ1-2; 7 nucleotides line up with TRBD1. With 3 bases clipped from V and 2 bases from J, the junction kept 3 bases outside the gene matches. CDR3 size: 14 residues. The germline CDR1 and CDR2 sequences are KGHSY and FQNENV.

The chain recombines TRBV2 with TRBJ1-6, with 11 bases that match TRBD1. The CDR3 covers 14 residues. Germline CDR1 reads SNHLY; CDR2 reads FYNNEI. Losses at the gene ends were 6 bases for V and 10 bases for J; bases not matched to a gene: 5. The CDR3 loop is CASRGQGEESPLHF. For the CDR3, the DNA is TGTGCCAGCAGGGGACAGGGGGAAGAGTCACCCCTCCACTTT.

This clone is a singleton in its sample. The chain has TRBV28 and TRBJ2-7; TRBD1 matches 7 bases. This CDR3 contains 13 residues. Germline-derived CDR1 and CDR2 are MDHEN and SYDVKM. V was pared by 4 bases and J by 3 bases, with 3 bases of the junction left unmatched. CDR3 sequence reads: CASSWGQNYEQYF. The CDR3 coding sequence is TGTGCCAGCAGTTGGGGACAGAACTACGAGCAGTACTTC.

This chain joins TRBV9 and TRBJ2-3, with TRBD2 matching 11 bases. Trimming took 4 bases from V and 5 from J; bases not matched to a gene: 12. This CDR3 spans 17 amino acids. Germline loops: CDR1 SGDLS, CDR2 YYNGEE. The CDR3 here is CASSPSPSGGLVDTQYF. The DNA of the CDR3 is TGTGCCAGCAGCCCGTCCCCTAGCGGGGGGCTAGTAGATACGCAGTATTTT.

The V gene is TRBV7-6, the J gene TRBJ1-5, with D tentatively TRBD1 (5 bases). In germline, CDR1 is SGHVS, CDR2 FNYEAQ. V was clipped by 1 base and J by 6 bases, with 13 bases between them. The CDR3 runs to 15 residues. The CDR3 region has the DNA TGTGCCAGCAGCTTAGGACAGCCCGGGCGTCAGCCCCAGCATTTT. It translates to CASSLGQPGRQPQHF.

The rearrangement links TRBV2 to TRBJ2-7; 8 bases fit TRBD1. CDR1 and CDR2 from the germline V gene are SNHLY and FYNNEI. The CDR3 length is 15 residues. V gave up 3 bases and J gave up 2 bases; unmatched junction bases: 6. CDR3 region: CASSDRGQAAYEQYF. The CDR3, as DNA: TGTGCCAGCAGTGATAGGGGACAGGCGGCCTACGAGCAGTACTTC.

Ten or more counts support this clone. V usage is TRBV13 and J usage is TRBJ1-1; D remains unclear. The CDR3 runs 11 residues. Trimming removed 5 bases at V and 2 bases at J, with 3 bases between. From germline, CDR1 is PRHDT and CDR2 FYEKMQ (reference sequence). The CDR3 nucleotides are TGTGCCAGCAGCATAAACACTGAAGCTTTCTTT. This codes for CASSINTEAFF.

The chain couples TRBV7-8 to TRBJ2-3; 8 positions match TRBD2. Trimming removed 2 bases from V and 3 bases from J; junction bases left unmatched: 4. Germline CDR1 is SGHVS and CDR2 is FQNEAQ. The CDR3 has 15 residues. The CDR3 protein is CASSLFSGETDTQYF. CDR3 nucleotide sequence: TGTGCCAGCAGCTTATTTAGCGGGGAGACAGATACGCAGTATTTT.

This clone was seen only once. V usage is TRBV2 and J usage is TRBJ2-3, with TRBD2 matching over 8 bases. This CDR3 comprises 16 residues. CDR1 SNHLY and CDR2 FYNNEI come from the germline V gene. The trim removed 6 bases at V and 1 base at J, leaving 9 bases unmatched. CDR3 region: CASRFPGGVGTDTQYF. CDR3 coding DNA: TGTGCCAGCAGGTTCCCCGGGGGGGTCGGCACAGATACGCAGTATTTT.

This chain links TRBV28 with TRBJ2-5; the match to TRBD2 covers 8 bases. V gave up 3 bases and J gave up 0 bases; unmatched junction bases: 6. Germline lookup yields CDR1 MDHEN and CDR2 SYDVKM. This CDR3 spans 16 amino acids. CDR3 DNA sequence: TGTGCCAGCAGTTTGGGGCTAGCGGGTTACCAAGAGACCCAGTACTTC. Protein: CASSLGLAGYQETQYF.

This clone was detected only once. The chain links TRBV16 to TRBJ1-4, with a weak D call TRBD1 (6 bases). CDR3 size: 15 residues. Trimming shortened V by 4 bases and J by 0 bases, and 9 bases separated the two germline ends. Germline lookup yields CDR1 KGHSY and CDR2 FQNENV. The CDR3 DNA reads TGTGCCAGCAGCCTCGGGGGCTCAACTAATGAAAAACTGTTTTTT. Protein product: CASSLGGSTNEKLFF.

The genes are TRBV6-6 and TRBJ2-7; D might be TRBD1 (5 bases). This CDR3 comprises 16 residues. Trimming shortened V by 5 bases and J by 3 bases, and 20 bases separated the two germline ends. Germline V lookup: CDR1 MNHNY, CDR2 SVGAGI (reference sequence). The CDR3 sequence is CASSPGRVGFLYEQYF. The CDR3 DNA is TGTGCCAGCAGTCCGGGCAGGGTCGGGTTTCTCTACGAGCAGTACTTC.

The chain couples TRBV11-2 to TRBJ1-1; D uncertain. Per germline, CDR1 SGHAT and CDR2 FQNNGV. V lost 3 bases and J lost 10, with 15 bases in between. The CDR3 consists of 13 residues. The CDR3 sequence: CASSFPREVPAFF. The CDR3, as DNA: TGTGCCAGCAGCTTCCCCCGCGAAGTACCAGCTTTCTTT.

The chain employs TRBV27 and TRBJ2-6, with D unclear. Germline CDR1 reads MNHEY; CDR2 reads SMNVEV (reference sequence). The CDR3 is 16 residues long. V was shortened by 2 bases and J by 0 bases, with 8 bases between the two germline ends. This chain's CDR3 is CASSLVGVSGANVLTF. CDR3 DNA sequence: TGTGCCAGCAGTTTAGTCGGAGTCTCTGGGGCCAACGTCCTGACTTTC.

The rearrangement links TRBV12-1 to TRBJ1-4. TRBV12-1 is noted as a pseudogene. The CDR3 is 16 amino acids. For the CDR3, the DNA is TGTGCCAGCAGCTCCCTACCGGGACGGGCCGTAGGGGAACTGTTTTTT. The encoded protein is CASSSLPGRAVGELFF.